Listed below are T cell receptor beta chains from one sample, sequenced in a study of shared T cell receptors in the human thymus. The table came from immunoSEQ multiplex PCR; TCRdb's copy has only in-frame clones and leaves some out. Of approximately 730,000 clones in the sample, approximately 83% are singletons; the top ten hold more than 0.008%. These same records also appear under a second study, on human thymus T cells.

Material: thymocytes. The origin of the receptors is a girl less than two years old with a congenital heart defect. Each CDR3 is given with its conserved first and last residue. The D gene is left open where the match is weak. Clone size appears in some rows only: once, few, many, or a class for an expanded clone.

CDR3aa: CASSLEGTSPSDTQYF
CDR3nt: TGCGCCAGCAGCTTGGAAGGGACTAGCCCATCTGATACGCAGTATTTT
j_gene: TRBJ2-3
d_gene: TRBD2
abundance: -
len: 16
v_gene: TRBV5-1

CDR3aa: CASRREGTDTQYF
CDR3nt: TGTGCCAGCAGAAGGGAGGGCACAGATACGCAGTATTTT
j_gene: TRBJ2-3
d_gene: -
abundance: once
len: 13
v_gene: TRBV14

CDR3aa: CASSQDRPGLGELFF
CDR3nt: TGCGCCAGCAGCCAGGATCGACCGGGGTTGGGGGAGCTGTTTTTT
j_gene: TRBJ2-2
d_gene: -
abundance: once
len: 15
v_gene: TRBV4-3

CDR3aa: CASSFSRRTGYGYTF
CDR3nt: TGTGCCAGCAGCTTCTCACGTAGAACAGGCTATGGCTACACCTTC
j_gene: TRBJ1-2
d_gene: -
abundance: -
len: 15
v_gene: TRBV7-8

CDR3aa: CASSLEVQGGRLPYEQYF
CDR3nt: TGTGCCAGCAGTTTAGAGGTTCAGGGGGGACGATTACCCTACGAGCAGTACTTC
j_gene: TRBJ2-7
d_gene: -
abundance: -
len: 18
v_gene: TRBV28

CDR3aa: CSVEGGQGVTNTEAFF
CDR3nt: TGCAGCGTTGAAGGGGGACAGGGCGTTACGAACACTGAAGCTTTCTTT
j_gene: TRBJ1-1
d_gene: TRBD1
abundance: -
len: 16
v_gene: TRBV29-1

CDR3aa: CASSPGSITDTQYF
CDR3nt: TGCGCCAGCAGCCCAGGAAGCATCACAGATACGCAGTATTTT
j_gene: TRBJ2-3
d_gene: -
abundance: -
len: 14
v_gene: TRBV5-1

CDR3aa: CASSQVSTDFQETQYF
CDR3nt: TGCGCCAGCAGCCAAGTCTCAACTGATTTCCAAGAGACCCAGTACTTC
j_gene: TRBJ2-5
d_gene: -
abundance: -
len: 16
v_gene: TRBV4-1

CDR3aa: CASSSTLSGTAYGYTF
CDR3nt: TGCGCCAGCAGCTCAACCCTTTCCGGGACAGCCTATGGCTACACCTTC
j_gene: TRBJ1-2
d_gene: TRBD1
abundance: -
len: 16
v_gene: TRBV5-1

CDR3aa: CASSQGFGRLRGDEQYF
CDR3nt: TGTGCCAGCAGCCAGGGGTTCGGACGTCTCCGGGGGGACGAGCAGTACTTC
j_gene: TRBJ2-7
d_gene: TRBD2
abundance: -
len: 17
v_gene: TRBV4-2

CDR3aa: CASSLGSNQGGTGELFF
CDR3nt: TGTGCCAGCAGCTTAGGCTCCAATCAGGGTGGCACCGGGGAGCTGTTTTTT
j_gene: TRBJ2-2
d_gene: -
abundance: -
len: 17
v_gene: TRBV7-3

CDR3aa: CASSPTGIMNTEAFF
CDR3nt: TGTGCCAGCAGCCCGACAGGGATCATGAACACTGAAGCTTTCTTT
j_gene: TRBJ1-1
d_gene: TRBD1
abundance: -
len: 15
v_gene: TRBV5-8

CDR3aa: CASSDGVGISTDTQYF
CDR3nt: TGTGCCAGCAGCGACGGGGTTGGGATTAGCACAGATACGCAGTATTTT
j_gene: TRBJ2-3
d_gene: -
abundance: -
len: 16
v_gene: TRBV9

CDR3aa: CASSQGPEISGPPYNEQFF
CDR3nt: TGCGCCAGCAGCCAAGGGCCGGAAATTAGCGGGCCTCCCTACAATGAGCAGTTCTTC
j_gene: TRBJ2-1
d_gene: TRBD2
abundance: -
len: 19
v_gene: TRBV4-1

CDR3aa: CASSSDRGYEQYF
CDR3nt: TGTGCCAGCAGCTCGGACAGGGGCTACGAGCAGTACTTC
j_gene: TRBJ2-7
d_gene: TRBD1
abundance: -
len: 13
v_gene: TRBV7-3

CDR3aa: CASSHSGGAPLHEQFF
CDR3nt: TGTGCCAGCAGCCATAGCGGGGGGGCCCCTCTTCATGAGCAGTTCTTC
j_gene: TRBJ2-1
d_gene: TRBD2
abundance: few
len: 16
v_gene: TRBV6-4

CDR3aa: CATSREGRGYEQYF
CDR3nt: TGTGCCACCAGCAGAGAGGGCAGGGGCTACGAGCAGTACTTC
j_gene: TRBJ2-7
d_gene: -
abundance: -
len: 14
v_gene: TRBV15

CDR3aa: CASRLGYSTFDEQFF
CDR3nt: TGTGCCAGCAGGCTCGGGTATAGTACTTTCGATGAGCAGTTCTTC
j_gene: TRBJ2-1
d_gene: -
abundance: -
len: 15
v_gene: TRBV11-2

CDR3aa: CASSDGDTRSYEQYF
CDR3nt: TGTGCCAGCAGCGATGGGGATACTAGATCCTACGAGCAGTACTTC
j_gene: TRBJ2-7
d_gene: -
abundance: -
len: 15
v_gene: TRBV27

CDR3aa: CASSLIPTWDSGGEQFF
CDR3nt: TGTGCCAGCAGCCTAATCCCAACCTGGGACAGCGGAGGTGAGCAGTTCTTC
j_gene: TRBJ2-1
d_gene: TRBD1
abundance: once
len: 17
v_gene: TRBV7-9

CDR3aa: CASSAWDRGDRNQPQHF
CDR3nt: TGTGCCAGTAGTGCGTGGGACAGGGGGGACCGCAATCAGCCCCAGCATTTT
j_gene: TRBJ1-5
d_gene: TRBD1
abundance: -
len: 17
v_gene: TRBV19